This TCR beta chain appears in the sequencing data of a study of CD4 T cells in relation to SARS-CoV-2 and coronaviruses. Worth noting for this clone: Its specificity is not known.

TCRdb keeps only in-frame clones here, not all; method: immunoSEQ multiplex PCR. The sample shows about 24,000 clones, under 80% of them seen only once. With 5 bases clipped from V and 2 bases from J, the junction kept 4 bases outside the gene matches. The CDR3 is made up of 16 amino acids. Germline CDR1 is SGHAT and CDR2 is FQDESV (reference sequence). Unexposed donor CD4+ T cells date from 2011-2018, before the COVID-19 pandemic. CD4+ T cells were isolated from the cells after more than 8 days of culture. Fresh IL-2 medium replaced half the medium on days 3 and 7. The sequence was collected from a human donor in good health. J is TRBJ2-3 and V is TRBV11-1, with TRBD2 matching over 13 bases. Sample: CD4+ T cells from PBMCs, cultured in vitro. The CDR3 reads CASSKLAGGITDTQYF. The CDR3 nucleotides are TGTGCCAGCAGCAAACTAGCGGGAGGGATCACAGATACGCAGTATTTT.